Below are 29 T cell receptor beta chains sequenced from a single sample in a study of cytomegalovirus exposure and HLA in healthy donors (TCRdb year 2017). To prepare the library, the immunoSEQ multiplex PCR assay was applied. For the multiplex PCR, a mixture combining 60 forward primers for TCR Vbeta segments and 13 reverse primers for TCR Jbeta segments was used. Entries here come from immuneACCESS through TCRdb and include only in-frame sequences with V and J called. Some clones fail to appear in such tables; in the studies checked, an unresolved V gene covers under half of the shortfall, and the cause of the remainder is unknown. For this sample the table gives over 100,000 clones, of which around 80% were detected only once. The ten largest clones add up to around 3% of the sample. The specimen sequenced was PBMCs. The source of these receptors is a woman between 18 and 29 years old in good health and CMV-seropositive.

The chain is built from TRBV6-5 and TRBJ2-3; maybe TRBD2 (6 bases). V was pared by 2 bases and J by 8 bases, with 11 bases between. Germline assignment: CDR1 MNHEY and CDR2 SVGAGI. This CDR3 is built from 13 residues. The CDR3 spells CASSYRAAGTQYF. The DNA of the CDR3 is TGTGCCAGCAGTTACAGAGCAGCGGGTACGCAGTATTTT.

The count of this clone is one. This chain uses TRBV9 with TRBJ2-7; a weak D match, TRBD1 (6 bases). The germline V gene has CDR1 SGDLS and CDR2 YYNGEE. CDR3 size: 14 residues. Trimming took off 1 base at V and 3 bases at J, with 11 bases between the two ends. The CDR3 DNA is TGTGCCAGCAGCGTACCGGACAGCCACTACGAGCAGTACTTC. Translated: CASSVPDSHYEQYF.

V gene TRBV7-3 combines with J gene TRBJ2-1; TRBD1 might be the D (5 bases). There are 16 residues in the CDR3. V gave up 1 base and J gave up 3 bases, with 13 bases separating them. CDR1 is SGHTA, CDR2 FQGTGA, per germline. The CDR3 loop reads CASSLNPDRGYNEQFF. The CDR3 DNA is TGTGCCAGCAGCTTAAACCCCGATAGGGGCTACAATGAGCAGTTCTTC.

The chain joins TRBV5-6 to TRBJ1-3; a weak D match, TRBD1 (6 bases). The CDR3 contains 15 residues. CDR1 SGHDT and CDR2 YYEEEE come from the germline V gene. V was shortened by 2 bases and J by 4 bases, with 13 bases between the two germline ends. The CDR3 loop reads CASSFRDTPGNTIYF. CDR3 DNA: TGTGCCAGCAGCTTCCGGGACACACCCGGAAACACCATATATTTT.

This chain links TRBV10-3 with TRBJ2-7; no clear D gene. V was pared by 0 bases and J by 1 base, with 7 bases between. Germline lookup yields CDR1 ENHRY and CDR2 SYGVKD. CDR3 length equals 14 residues. The chain's CDR3 is CAISESSGSYEQYF. CDR3 nucleotides: TGTGCCATCAGTGAGTCCTCAGGATCCTACGAGCAGTACTTC.

This clone came up a few times. The CDR3, as DNA: TGTGCCATCAGTGAGGCGAGAAATCAGCCCCAGCATTTT. This translates into CAISEARNQPQHF. The chain links TRBV10-3 to TRBJ1-5; no clear D. V was cut by 2 bases and J by 4 bases, with 6 bases left in between. Germline CDR1 reads ENHRY; CDR2 reads SYGVKD. The CDR3 sequence is 13 residues long.

The rearrangement links TRBV5-6 to TRBJ1-3, with 7 bases matching TRBD1. Looked up from germline, CDR1 is SGHDT and CDR2 is YYEEEE. J was trimmed by 3 bases and V by 2 bases; bases with no gene match: 5. The CDR3 is made up of 15 amino acids. The CDR3 DNA reads as TGTGCCAGCAGCTTTTCCACAGGGGTTGGAAACACCATATATTTT. Its protein is CASSFSTGVGNTIYF.

This chain connects TRBV19 to TRBJ2-3; D might be TRBD2 (5 bases). This CDR3 is built from 18 residues. V was shortened by 7 bases and J by 1 base, with 24 bases between the two germline ends. Per germline, CDR1 LNHDA and CDR2 SQIVND (reference sequence). The DNA of the CDR3 is TGTGCCAGTAAAGGAGGAAGTTATCCATATTGGGGCACAGATACGCAGTATTTT. It codes for CASKGGSYPYWGTDTQYF. Based on the CDR3 plus reference TRBV19 and TRBJ2-3, the full variable domain is DGGITQSPKYLFRKEGQNVTLSCEQNLNHDAMYWYRQDPGQGLRLIYYSQIVNDFQKGDIAEGYSVSREKKESFPLTVTSAQKNPTAFYLCASKGGSYPYWGTDTQYFGPGTRLTVL.

The CDR3 is CASSFLGQGNFKGQYF. In DNA form, the CDR3 reads TGTGCCAGCAGTTTCTTGGGACAGGGAAATTTCAAAGGGCAGTACTTC. V and J are TRBV28 and TRBJ2-7; TRBD1 aligns across 9 bases. The CDR3 spans 16 residues. The junction had 15 bases not matched to a gene; V was cut back by 3 bases and J by 9 bases. The germline CDR1 and CDR2 sequences are MDHEN and SYDVKM.

This rearrangement joins TRBV10-1 to TRBJ2-2, with TRBD1 identical over 8 bases. The CDR3 runs to 15 residues. Trimming cost V 4 bases and J 4 bases; bases outside gene matches: 5. Germline values: CDR1 WNHNN, CDR2 SYGVQD (reference sequence). CDR3 coding DNA: TGCGCCAGCAGTGGGCGACAGGGGCTCACCGGGGAGCTGTTTTTT. Translated, it gives CASSGRQGLTGELFF.

This CDR3 reads CASSPHRAQETQYF. Written as DNA, the CDR3 is TGCGCCAGCAGCCCGCACAGGGCCCAAGAGACCCAGTACTTC. The chain carries TRBV4-1 and TRBJ2-5; D may be TRBD1 (6 bases). V was trimmed by 4 bases and J by 1 base, leaving 10 bases between them. The CDR3 consists of 14 residues. Germline V gene lookup returns CDR1 MGHRA and CDR2 YSYEKL.

This chain connects TRBV9 to TRBJ1-2, with D possibly matching TRBD1 (5 bases). Germline V CDR1 and CDR2: SGDLS, YYNGEE. This CDR3 is 14 amino acids long. The germline V and J ends were trimmed by 1 base and 8 bases, with 15 bases remaining between them. The CDR3 DNA reads as TGTGCCAGCAGCGTAAGCCCCCGGACAAAGGGCTACACCTTC. Protein: CASSVSPRTKGYTF.

The CDR3 nucleotides are TGCGCCAGCAGCCAAGTAGGAGTTACCGGGGAGCTGTTTTTT. Its protein product is CASSQVGVTGELFF. V is TRBV4-1 and J is TRBJ2-2; D ambiguous. The CDR3 has 14 residues. Trimming shortened V by 1 base and J by 5 bases, and 8 bases separated the two germline ends. Germline CDR1 and CDR2: MGHRA and YSYEKL.

The CDR3 nucleotides are TGTGCCAGCAGCTTGGTTTCAGACATATACGAGCAGTACTTC. This translates into CASSLVSDIYEQYF. V gene TRBV5-6 combines with J gene TRBJ2-7; no clear D gene. Trimming took 0 bases from V and 4 from J, leaving 11 bases between them. Germline lookup yields CDR1 SGHDT and CDR2 YYEEEE. The CDR3 runs 14 residues.

The gene calls are TRBV5-1 and TRBJ1-4; 8 bases are a match to TRBD1. After removal of 1 base from V and 12 bases from J, the junction contained 8 bases not matched to a gene. This CDR3 has 14 amino acids. Germline V gene data show CDR1 as SGHRS and CDR2 as YFSETQ. The CDR3 is CASSLNTGGLQLFF. As DNA, the CDR3 is TGCGCCAGCAGCTTGAATACAGGGGGTCTCCAACTGTTTTTT. The whole variable domain, remainder taken from reference TRBV5-1 and TRBJ1-4, is KAGVTQTPRYLIKTRGQQVTLSCSPISGHRSVSWYQQTPGQGLQFLFEYFSETQRNKGNFPGRFSGRQFSNSRSEMNVSTLELGDSALYLCASSLNTGGLQLFFGSGTQLSVL.

The chain couples TRBV9 to TRBJ1-2; maybe TRBD1 (5 bases). The ends were cut back, 0 bases at V and 5 bases at J, with 11 bases in the middle. Germline V CDR1 and CDR2: SGDLS, YYNGEE. This CDR3 comprises 14 residues. This CDR3 reads CASSVDGGVYGYTF. CDR3 DNA: TGTGCCAGCAGCGTAGATGGAGGGGTGTATGGCTACACCTTC.

This clone was picked up a small number of times. The chain employs TRBV6-5 and TRBJ1-3; 7 nucleotides agree with TRBD1. The CDR3 has 15 residues. Per the germline V gene, CDR1 is MNHEY and CDR2 is SVGAGI. The J segment lost 0 bases and the V segment lost 6 bases, leaving 5 bases of the junction unmatched. Written as DNA, the CDR3 is TGTGCCAGCAGGTCAGGGGGAAGCTCTGGAAACACCATATATTTT. Translation: CASRSGGSSGNTIYF.

This clone has just one count. CDR3 in amino acids: CASSAESSYNEQFF. CDR3 nucleotides: TGTGCCAGCAGCGCGGAGAGCTCCTACAATGAGCAGTTCTTC. The V call is TRBV11-3, the J call TRBJ2-1; D is uncertain. V dropped 5 bases and J dropped 0 bases, with 8 bases sitting between them. Germline assignment: CDR1 SGHNT and CDR2 YENEEA. The CDR3 is 14 amino acids. Supplemented by reference TRBV11-3 and TRBJ2-1, the full variable domain reads EAGVVQSPRYKIIEKKQPVAFWCNPISGHNTLYWYLQNLGQGPELLIRYENEEAVDDSQLPKDRFSAERLKGVDSTLKIQPAELGDSAVYLCASSAESSYNEQFFGPGTRLTVL.

The count of this clone is one. This chain connects TRBV7-2 to TRBJ2-3, with D perhaps matching TRBD2 (5 bases). CDR1 and CDR2 (germline): SGHTA, FQGNSA. The CDR3 consists of 16 residues. The germline V and J ends were trimmed by 3 bases and 4 bases, with 17 bases remaining between them. The CDR3 nucleotides are TGTGCCAGCAGCTTCTCGCGAGGAGGCGGCGCAGATACGCAGTATTTT. It encodes CASSFSRGGGADTQYF.

The chain is built from TRBV2 and TRBJ1-2; 7 bases fit TRBD1. The CDR3 loop spans 12 amino acids. Per germline, CDR1 SNHLY and CDR2 FYNNEI. V gave up 8 bases and J gave up 4 bases; unmatched junction bases: 4. For the CDR3, the DNA is TGTGCCAGCCCATGGACAGGCTATGGCTACACCTTC. Its protein product is CASPWTGYGYTF.

V is TRBV6-1 and J is TRBJ1-1; no clear D gene. Trimming took off 7 bases at V and 2 bases at J, with 11 bases between the two ends. Germline CDR1 and CDR2: MNHNS and SASEGT. The CDR3 covers 13 residues. CDR3 protein: CASILDSNTEAFF. Here the CDR3 DNA reads TGTGCCAGCATTCTGGACTCTAACACTGAAGCTTTCTTT.

The chain carries TRBV7-3 and TRBJ2-3; TRBD2 matches 7 bases. Germline V lookup: CDR1 SGHTA, CDR2 FQGTGA. The CDR3 loop spans 14 amino acids. With V trimmed by 3 bases and J by 4 bases, 4 bases remained unmatched. CDR3 amino acids: CASSFGGRADTQYF. The CDR3 DNA reads as TGTGCCAGCAGCTTTGGCGGGAGAGCAGATACGCAGTATTTT.

In this sample, this clone turned up a few times. This rearrangement joins TRBV5-5 to TRBJ1-5; 8 bases align to TRBD1. CDR1 SGHKS and CDR2 YYEKEE come from the germline V gene (reference sequence). Trimming removed 2 bases from V and 1 base from J; junction bases left unmatched: 2. The CDR3 is 15 amino acids. CDR3 sequence reads: CASSFRTGSNQPQHF. The CDR3 nucleotides read TGTGCCAGCAGCTTTCGGACAGGGAGCAATCAGCCCCAGCATTTT.

The chain uses TRBV28 and TRBJ1-5; D might be TRBD1 (5 bases). The CDR3 has 14 residues. V lost 6 bases and J 0 bases, leaving 9 bases between the germline ends. Germline lookup yields CDR1 MDHEN and CDR2 SYDVKM. CDR3 nucleotide sequence: TGTGCCAGCAGCCCGACAGATAGCAATCAGCCCCAGCATTTT. This gives the protein CASSPTDSNQPQHF.

CDR3 DNA sequence: TGTGCCAGCAGCCCCAGACAGGGGAGGTACGAGCAGTACTTC. Protein sequence: CASSPRQGRYEQYF. The chain couples TRBV7-9 to TRBJ2-7; 8 nucleotides line up with TRBD1. After removal of 5 bases from V and 4 bases from J, the junction contained 7 bases not matched to a gene. From germline, CDR1 is SEHNR and CDR2 FQNEAQ (reference sequence). This CDR3 comprises 14 residues.

As for this clone: Its ends do not fully match the called genes, so a read error is possible. The chain recombines TRBV25-1 with TRBJ2-7; TRBD2 aligns across 7 bases. Germline V gene lookup returns CDR1 MGHDK and CDR2 SYGVNS. The CDR3 runs to 15 residues. The CDR3 region is CASSEYSTSSHEQYF. Written as DNA, the CDR3 is TGTGCCAGCAGTGAATATTCGACTAGCTCCCACGAGCAGTACTTC.

The rearrangement uses TRBV6-6 and TRBJ1-1; 7 bases line up with TRBD1. The CDR3 runs to 15 residues. CDR1 is MNHNY and CDR2 is SVGAGI in the germline V gene (reference sequence). The ends lost 6 bases at V and 5 bases at J; junction bases unmatched: 12. CDR3 protein: CASSRAGQDGTEAFF. In DNA, the CDR3 is TGTGCCAGCAGCCGCGCAGGACAGGATGGGACTGAAGCTTTCTTT.

J is TRBJ2-5 and V is TRBV10-3; D perhaps matches TRBD2 (6 bases). The J call may not be correct, given that the DNA end is closer to TRBJ2-7. CDR1 and CDR2 from the germline V gene are ENHRY and SYGVKD. CDR3 length: 14 amino acids. The CDR3, as DNA: TGTGCCAGCACAATGGAGGGGAACCTCTACGAGCAGTACTTC. It yields the protein CASTMEGNLYEQYF.

The V call is TRBV7-6, the J call TRBJ1-2; no clear D. The ends were cut back, 5 bases at V and 8 bases at J, with 15 bases in the middle. CDR1 SGHVS and CDR2 FNYEAQ come from the germline V gene. This CDR3 contains 13 residues. The CDR3 reads CASSETGLRGYTF. In DNA form, the CDR3 reads TGTGCCAGCAGCGAGACTGGTCTAAGGGGCTACACCTTC.